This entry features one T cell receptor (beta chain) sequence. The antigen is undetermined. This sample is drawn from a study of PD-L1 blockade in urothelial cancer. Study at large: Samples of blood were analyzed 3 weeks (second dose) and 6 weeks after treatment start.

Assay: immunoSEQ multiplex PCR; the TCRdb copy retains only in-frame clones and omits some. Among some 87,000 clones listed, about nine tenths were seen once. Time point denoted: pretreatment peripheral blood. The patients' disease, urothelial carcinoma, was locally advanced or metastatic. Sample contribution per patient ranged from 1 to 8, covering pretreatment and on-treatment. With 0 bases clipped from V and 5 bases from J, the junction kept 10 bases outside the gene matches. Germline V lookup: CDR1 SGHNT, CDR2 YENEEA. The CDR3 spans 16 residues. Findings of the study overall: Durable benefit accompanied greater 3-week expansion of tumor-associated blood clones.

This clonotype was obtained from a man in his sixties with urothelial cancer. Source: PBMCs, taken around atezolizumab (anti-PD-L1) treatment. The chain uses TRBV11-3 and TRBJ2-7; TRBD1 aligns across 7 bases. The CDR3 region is CASSLDETGPLHEQYF. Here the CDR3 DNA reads TGTGCCAGCAGCTTAGATGAGACAGGGCCCCTACACGAGCAGTACTTC.